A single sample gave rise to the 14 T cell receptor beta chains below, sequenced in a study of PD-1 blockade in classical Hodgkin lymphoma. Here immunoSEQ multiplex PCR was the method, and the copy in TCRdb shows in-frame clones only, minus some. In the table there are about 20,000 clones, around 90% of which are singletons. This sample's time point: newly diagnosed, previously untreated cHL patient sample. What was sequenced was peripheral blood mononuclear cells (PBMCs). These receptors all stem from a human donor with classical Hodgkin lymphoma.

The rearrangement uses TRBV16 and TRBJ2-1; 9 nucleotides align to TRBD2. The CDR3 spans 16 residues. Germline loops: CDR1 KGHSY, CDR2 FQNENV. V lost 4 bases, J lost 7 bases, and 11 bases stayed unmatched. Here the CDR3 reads CASSPLAGGLGNEQFF. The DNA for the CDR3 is TGTGCCAGCAGCCCTCTTGCGGGAGGGCTTGGGAATGAGCAGTTCTTC.

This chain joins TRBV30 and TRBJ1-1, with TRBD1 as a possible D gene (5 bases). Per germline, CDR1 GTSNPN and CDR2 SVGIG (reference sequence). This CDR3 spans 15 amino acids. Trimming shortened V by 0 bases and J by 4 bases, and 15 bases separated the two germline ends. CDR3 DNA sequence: TGTGCCTGGAGTGTATCTCTTGGGGGATCCACTGAAGCTTTCTTT. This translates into CAWSVSLGGSTEAFF.

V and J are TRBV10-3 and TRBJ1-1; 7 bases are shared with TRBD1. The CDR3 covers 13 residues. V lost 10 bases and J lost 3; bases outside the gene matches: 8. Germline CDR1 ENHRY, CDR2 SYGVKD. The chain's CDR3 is CATAGTDDTEAFF. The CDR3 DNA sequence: TGTGCCACCGCCGGGACAGACGACACTGAAGCTTTCTTT.

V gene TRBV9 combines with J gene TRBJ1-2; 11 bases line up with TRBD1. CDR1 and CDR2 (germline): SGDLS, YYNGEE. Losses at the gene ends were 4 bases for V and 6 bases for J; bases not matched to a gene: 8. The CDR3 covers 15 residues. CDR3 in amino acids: CASSFRGDRGNGYTF. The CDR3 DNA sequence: TGTGCCAGCAGCTTCAGGGGGGACAGGGGGAATGGCTACACCTTC.

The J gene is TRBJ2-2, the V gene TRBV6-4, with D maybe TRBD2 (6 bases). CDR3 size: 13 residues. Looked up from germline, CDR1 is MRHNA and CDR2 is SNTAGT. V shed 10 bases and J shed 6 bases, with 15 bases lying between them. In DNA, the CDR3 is TGTGCCACCGCGCAGAGGGAGGCCGGGGAGCTGTTTTTT. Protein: CATAQREAGELFF.

The CDR3 region is CASSRKPGLAVYNEQFF. For the CDR3, the DNA is TGTGCCAGCAGTCGAAAACCGGGACTAGCGGTATACAATGAGCAGTTCTTC. The chain joins TRBV9 to TRBJ2-1, with TRBD2 matching over 11 bases. CDR1 and CDR2 (germline): SGDLS, YYNGEE. V dropped 5 bases and J dropped 4; count of bases not matched to a gene: 11. The CDR3 totals 17 residues. Full variable domain (missing parts from reference TRBV9 and TRBJ2-1): DSGVTQTPKHLITATGQRVTLRCSPRSGDLSVYWYQQSLDQGLQFLIQYYNGEERAKGNILERFSAQQFPDLHSELNLSSLELGDSALYFCASSRKPGLAVYNEQFFGPGTRLTVL.

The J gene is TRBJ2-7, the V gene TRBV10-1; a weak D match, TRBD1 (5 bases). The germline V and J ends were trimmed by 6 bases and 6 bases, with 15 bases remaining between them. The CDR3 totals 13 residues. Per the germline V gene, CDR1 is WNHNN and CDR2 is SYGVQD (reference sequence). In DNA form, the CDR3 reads TGCGCCAGCAGCAGGGCCCCAGTGGGCGAGCAGTACTTC. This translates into CASSRAPVGEQYF.

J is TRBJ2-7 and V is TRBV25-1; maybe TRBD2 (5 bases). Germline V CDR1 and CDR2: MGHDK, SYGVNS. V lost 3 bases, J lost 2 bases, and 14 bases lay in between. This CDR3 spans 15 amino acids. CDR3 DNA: TGTGCCAGCAGTGACACCGGGATGCCCCCCTACGAGCAGTACTTC. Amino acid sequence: CASSDTGMPPYEQYF.

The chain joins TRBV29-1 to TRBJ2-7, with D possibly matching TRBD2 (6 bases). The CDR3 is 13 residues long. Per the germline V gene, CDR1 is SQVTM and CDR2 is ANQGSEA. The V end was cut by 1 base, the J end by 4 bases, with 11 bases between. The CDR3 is CSVEGGSGYEQYF. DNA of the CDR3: TGCAGCGTTGAAGGGGGGAGCGGGTACGAGCAGTACTTC.

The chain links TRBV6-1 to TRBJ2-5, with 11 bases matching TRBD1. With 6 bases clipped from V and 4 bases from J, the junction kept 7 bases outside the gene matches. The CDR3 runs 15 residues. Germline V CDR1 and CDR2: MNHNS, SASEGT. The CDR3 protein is CASSAGTGGRETQYF. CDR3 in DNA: TGTGCCAGCAGCGCCGGGACAGGGGGGAGAGAGACCCAGTACTTC.

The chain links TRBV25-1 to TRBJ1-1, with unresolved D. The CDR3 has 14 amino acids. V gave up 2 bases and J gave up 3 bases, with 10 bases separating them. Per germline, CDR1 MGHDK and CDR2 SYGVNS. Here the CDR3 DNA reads TGTGCCAGCAGTGAAGGGGAAGCCGACACTGAAGCTTTCTTT. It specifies CASSEGEADTEAFF.

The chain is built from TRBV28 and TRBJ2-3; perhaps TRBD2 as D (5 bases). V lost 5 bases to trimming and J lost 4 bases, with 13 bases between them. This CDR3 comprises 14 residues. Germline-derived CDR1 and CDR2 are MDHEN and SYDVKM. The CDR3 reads CASSASGRPDTQYF. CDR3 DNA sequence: TGTGCCAGCAGTGCCAGCGGCAGACCAGATACGCAGTATTTT.

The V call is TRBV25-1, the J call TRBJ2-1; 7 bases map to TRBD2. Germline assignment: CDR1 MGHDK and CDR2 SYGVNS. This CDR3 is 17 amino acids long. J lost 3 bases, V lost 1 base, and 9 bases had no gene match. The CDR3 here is CASSESSGEGLYNEQFF. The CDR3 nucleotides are TGTGCCAGCAGTGAATCCTCGGGGGAGGGCCTCTACAATGAGCAGTTCTTC.

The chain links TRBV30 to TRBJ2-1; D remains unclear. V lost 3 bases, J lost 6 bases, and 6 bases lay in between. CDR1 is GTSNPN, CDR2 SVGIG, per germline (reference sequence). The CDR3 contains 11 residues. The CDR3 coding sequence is TGTGCCTGGAGCCGCCCCAATGAGCAGTTCTTC. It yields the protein CAWSRPNEQFF.